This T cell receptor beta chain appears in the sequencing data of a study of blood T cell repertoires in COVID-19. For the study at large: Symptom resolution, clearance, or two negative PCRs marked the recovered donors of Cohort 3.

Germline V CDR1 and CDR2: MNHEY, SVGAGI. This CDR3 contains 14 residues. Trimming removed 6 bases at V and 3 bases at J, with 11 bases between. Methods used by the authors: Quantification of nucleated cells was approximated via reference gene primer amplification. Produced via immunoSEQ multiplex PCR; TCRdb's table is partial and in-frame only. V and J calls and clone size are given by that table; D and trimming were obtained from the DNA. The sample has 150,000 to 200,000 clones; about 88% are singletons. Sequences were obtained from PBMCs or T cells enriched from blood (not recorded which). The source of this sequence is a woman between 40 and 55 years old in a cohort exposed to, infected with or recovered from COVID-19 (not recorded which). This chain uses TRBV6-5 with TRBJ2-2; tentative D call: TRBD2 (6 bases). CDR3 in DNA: TGTGCCAGCAGGGGTGGAGGGGACACCGGGGAGCTGTTTTTT. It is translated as CASRGGGDTGELFF.